Below are 24 T cell receptor beta chains sequenced from a single sample in a study of OX40 agonist ivuxolimab in advanced cancers. Data came from immunoSEQ multiplex PCR; TCRdb stores just in-frame clones and leaves some out. The repertoire includes 80,000 to 95,000 clones, 92% of them detected once, and about 0.51% sits in the top ten. The sequenced sample was CD4+ or CD8+ T cells sorted from blood, obtained in a trial of the OX40 agonist ivuxolimab. Source of these receptors: an adult with an advanced solid tumor such as melanoma, head and neck, liver or kidney cancer.

The J gene is TRBJ2-3, the V gene TRBV27; possible D gene TRBD2, 7 bases. Per the germline V gene, CDR1 is MNHEY and CDR2 is SMNVEV (reference sequence). The CDR3 consists of 17 residues. V lost 3 bases, J lost 3 bases, and 19 bases lay in between. In nucleotides, the CDR3 is TGTGCCAGCAGTTTTTATGGGGGCGGGAGTTGGACAGATACGCAGTATTTT. Residues: CASSFYGGGSWTDTQYF.

The chain has TRBV5-1 and TRBJ1-1, with 7 bases lining up with TRBD1. Trimming cost V 0 bases and J 6 bases; bases outside gene matches: 2. This CDR3 has 13 amino acids. Germline CDR1 is SGHRS and CDR2 is YFSETQ. The CDR3 DNA follows: TGCGCCAGCAGCTTGGGTGACAGGGCTGAAGCTTTCTTT. This translates into CASSLGDRAEAFF.

The chain combines TRBV6-1 with TRBJ1-1; TRBD1 might be the D (5 bases). Germline-derived CDR1 and CDR2 are MNHNS and SASEGT. The CDR3 has 17 amino acids. Trimming cost V 0 bases and J 1 base, with 15 bases left between them. CDR3 protein: CASSEAGTGRGNTEAFF. The DNA for the CDR3 is TGTGCCAGCAGTGAAGCGGGGACCGGACGAGGGAACACTGAAGCTTTCTTT.

The chain is built from TRBV27 and TRBJ2-2; D not resolved. V was trimmed by 3 bases and J by 3 bases, leaving 11 bases between them. CDR1 is MNHEY, CDR2 SMNVEV, per germline (reference sequence). CDR3 length: 15 residues. CDR3 amino acids: CASSLNWGDTGELFF. In DNA, the CDR3 is TGTGCCAGCAGTTTGAATTGGGGTGACACCGGGGAGCTGTTTTTT.

The rearrangement uses TRBV19 and TRBJ2-1; D tentatively fits TRBD1 or TRBD2 (5 bases each). The CDR3 spans 15 residues. V dropped 3 bases and J dropped 2 bases, with 11 bases sitting between them. CDR1 is LNHDA, CDR2 SQIVND, per germline (reference sequence). Written as DNA, the CDR3 is TGTGCCAGTAGTATGTCGCAGGGACCCTACAATGAGCAGTTCTTC. As protein: CASSMSQGPYNEQFF. Supplemented by reference TRBV19 and TRBJ2-1, the full variable domain reads DGGITQSPKYLFRKEGQNVTLSCEQNLNHDAMYWYRQDPGQGLRLIYYSQIVNDFQKGDIAEGYSVSREKKESFPLTVTSAQKNPTAFYLCASSMSQGPYNEQFFGPGTRLTVL.

This rearrangement joins TRBV7-2 to TRBJ2-2; no clear D. Germline CDR1 and CDR2: SGHTA and FQGNSA. This CDR3 contains 14 residues. Trimming removed 5 bases from V and 4 bases from J, with 11 bases in between. The CDR3 sequence: CASSITWSTGELFF. The CDR3 region has the DNA TGTGCCAGCAGCATCACCTGGTCCACCGGGGAGCTGTTTTTT.

This chain joins TRBV6-5 and TRBJ1-3, with 8 bases identical to TRBD1. The CDR3 has 16 residues. V shed 4 bases and J 1 base; nucleotides not matched to a gene: 6. Germline V gene sequence: CDR1 MNHEY, CDR2 SVGAGI. CDR3 sequence (DNA): TGTGCCAGCAGTTCCCTAGGACAGGGATCTGGAAACACCATATATTTT. Its translation is CASSSLGQGSGNTIYF.

The chain joins TRBV29-1 to TRBJ1-2; no clear D gene. CDR3 size: 11 residues. Germline CDR1 reads SQVTM; CDR2 reads ANQGSEA. Trimming took 4 bases from V and 6 from J, leaving 9 bases between them. In DNA form, the CDR3 reads TGCAGCGTTGGTAGCTTCGATGGCTACACCTTC. Its protein is CSVGSFDGYTF.

V and J are TRBV5-4 and TRBJ2-3, with no clear D. The germline V and J ends were trimmed by 5 bases and 1 base, with 17 bases remaining between them. CDR1 SGHNT and CDR2 YYREEE come from the germline V gene (reference sequence). The CDR3 loop spans 16 amino acids. For the CDR3, the DNA is TGTGCCAGCAGGAAAAAGTCCACGCTAGGCACAGATACGCAGTATTTT. Protein sequence: CASRKKSTLGTDTQYF.

This rearrangement joins TRBV30 to TRBJ1-4; possibly TRBD1 for D (6 bases). CDR1 is GTSNPN, CDR2 SVGIG, per germline (reference sequence). Trimming took 0 bases from V and 9 from J, leaving 11 bases between them. The CDR3 contains 13 residues. CDR3 sequence: CAWSVRGGQKLFF. DNA of the CDR3: TGTGCCTGGAGTGTGAGGGGGGGGCAAAAACTGTTTTTT.

The chain employs TRBV7-3 and TRBJ2-1; D is ambiguous. Per germline, CDR1 SGHTA and CDR2 FQGTGA. Trimming stripped 5 bases from V and 11 bases from J, with 10 bases between. CDR3 length equals 11 residues. The CDR3 loop is CASSQSEKQFF. As DNA, the CDR3 is TGTGCCAGCAGCCAATCAGAGAAGCAGTTCTTC.

This chain joins TRBV6-5 and TRBJ2-4, with D possibly being TRBD1 or TRBD2 (5 bases each). The CDR3 consists of 13 residues. CDR1 is MNHEY, CDR2 SVGAGI, per germline. Trimming took 8 bases from V and 0 from J, leaving 8 bases between them. This CDR3 reads CASGDGAKNIQYF. The CDR3 region has the DNA TGTGCCAGCGGGGACGGAGCCAAAAACATTCAGTACTTC.

V gene TRBV6-4 combines with J gene TRBJ2-2, with TRBD2 identical over 14 bases. Trimming cost V 6 bases and J 7 bases; bases outside gene matches: 4. CDR3 length: 15 residues. Germline V gives CDR1 MRHNA, CDR2 SNTAGT. CDR3 in DNA: TGTGCCAGCAGCGGACTAGCGGGAGGAGGCGGGGAGCTGTTTTTT. Residues: CASSGLAGGGGELFF.

This rearrangement joins TRBV11-2 to TRBJ2-5, with TRBD2 identical over 14 bases. Germline values: CDR1 SGHAT, CDR2 FQNNGV. V dropped 5 bases and J dropped 4; count of bases not matched to a gene: 6. CDR3 length: 16 residues. The CDR3, as DNA: TGTGCCAGCAGCCCCGGACTAGCGGGGGGAACAGAGACCCAGTACTTC. Translating it yields CASSPGLAGGTETQYF.

The genes are TRBV30 and TRBJ2-5, with D maybe TRBD2 (7 bases). V was clipped by 3 bases and J by 5 bases, with 19 bases between them. Germline CDR1 GTSNPN, CDR2 SVGIG (reference sequence). The CDR3 runs to 15 residues. The CDR3 loop is CAWSLQGRAGETQYF. The CDR3 region has the DNA TGTGCCTGGAGCTTACAGGGTCGAGCGGGGGAGACCCAGTACTTC.

The rearrangement uses TRBV5-4 and TRBJ2-4; D not certain. This CDR3 region has 15 residues. The V and J ends lost 0 bases and 2 bases respectively, with 9 bases between them. CDR1 is SGHNT, CDR2 YYREEE, per germline (reference sequence). The CDR3 sequence: CASSLGVGTKNIQYF. As DNA, the CDR3 is TGTGCCAGCAGCTTGGGCGTGGGCACCAAAAACATTCAGTACTTC.

This chain links TRBV5-1 with TRBJ2-7, with D unresolved. Deletions cut 3 bases from V and 6 bases from J, with 13 bases between. Looked up from germline, CDR1 is SGHRS and CDR2 is YFSETQ. The CDR3 length is 13 residues. In DNA form, the CDR3 reads TGCGCCAGCAGCTCTGACGGCCTTTTCGAGCAGTACTTC. Its protein product is CASSSDGLFEQYF.

J is TRBJ2-7 and V is TRBV6-5, with 9 bases that match TRBD1. This CDR3 is 13 amino acids long. The V gene end was trimmed by 6 bases and the J gene end by 4 bases; junction bases not matched to a gene: 4. CDR1 is MNHEY and CDR2 is SVGAGI in the germline V gene. The CDR3 DNA reads TGTGCCAGCAGAAACAGGGGGCGATACGAGCAGTACTTC. It is translated as CASRNRGRYEQYF.

The chain carries TRBV10-3 and TRBJ2-4; D gene uncertain. The CDR3 has 12 amino acids. Trimming took off 6 bases at V and 6 bases at J, with 9 bases between the two ends. Germline V gene sequence: CDR1 ENHRY, CDR2 SYGVKD. The CDR3 nucleotides are TGTGCCATCAGCACGGACGGAAACATTCAGTACTTC. As protein: CAISTDGNIQYF.

The chain links TRBV5-4 to TRBJ1-4, with TRBD1 identical over 8 bases. CDR1 is SGHNT, CDR2 YYREEE, per germline (reference sequence). The V gene end was trimmed by 2 bases and the J gene end by 5 bases; junction bases not matched to a gene: 2. The CDR3 sequence is 14 residues long. CDR3 residues: CASSFDRGNEKLFF. The CDR3 nucleotides are TGTGCCAGCAGCTTTGACAGGGGAAATGAAAAACTGTTTTTT.

The chain couples TRBV7-3 to TRBJ2-1; D remains unclear. The CDR3 extends over 13 amino acids. V was clipped by 8 bases and J by 8 bases, with 16 bases between them. The germline V gene has CDR1 SGHTA and CDR2 FQGTGA. Written as DNA, the CDR3 is TGTGCCAGCCGCACTCTGGTCCGGGATGAGCAGTTCTTC. This codes for CASRTLVRDEQFF.

This clone was detected only once. This chain joins TRBV9 and TRBJ2-1; D is perhaps TRBD2 (5 bases). The CDR3 is 13 residues long. Trimming took off 4 bases at V and 8 bases at J, with 13 bases between the two ends. The germline V gene encodes CDR1 SGDLS and CDR2 YYNGEE. CDR3 nucleotides: TGTGCCAGCAGCCAACTACTAGATTATGAGCAGTTCTTC. It codes for CASSQLLDYEQFF. The variable domain in full, completed from reference TRBV9 and TRBJ2-1, reads DSGVTQTPKHLITATGQRVTLRCSPRSGDLSVYWYQQSLDQGLQFLIQYYNGEERAKGNILERFSAQQFPDLHSELNLSSLELGDSALYFCASSQLLDYEQFFGPGTRLTVL.

The CDR3 sequence: CAEQGLAGNTIYF. DNA for the CDR3: TGTGCCGAACAGGGTCTGGCTGGAAACACCATATATTTT. The rearrangement joins TRBV30 to TRBJ1-3; TRBD1 might be the D (6 bases). CDR3 size: 13 residues. Germline assignment: CDR1 GTSNPN and CDR2 SVGIG (reference sequence). V lost 8 bases, J lost 2 bases, and 13 bases lay in between.

The chain is built from TRBV7-6 and TRBJ2-7, with D possibly being TRBD1 (6 bases). CDR1 is SGHVS and CDR2 is FNYEAQ in the germline V gene. The CDR3 runs 13 residues. Trimming removed 2 bases at V and 3 bases at J, with 8 bases between. The CDR3 region has the DNA TGTGCCAGCAGCTTATGGGACAACTACGAGCAGTACTTC. Amino acid sequence: CASSLWDNYEQYF.